The source of this TCR beta chain is a study of T cells in Graves' hyperthyroidism and ophthalmopathy. In its sample, this clonotype was seen many times. Antigen unknown. There were TCR beta CDR3 regions amplified from RNA transcripts. HTBI primers were the set used in a first-round RT-PCR of the TCR CDR3. In TCRdb, the multiplex PCR reads were re-called with MiXCR into one record per CDR3 protein. The profile shows fewer than 110,000 distinct CDR3 sequences, around 50% of them singletons. Findings and limits, study-wide: For ophthalmopathy, model prediction preceded onset by a median about 6 months.

The J segment lost 3 bases and the V segment lost 6 bases, leaving 5 bases of the junction unmatched. Germline V gene sequence: CDR1 LNHDA, CDR2 SQIVND (reference sequence). The CDR3 contains 15 residues. The chain employs TRBV19 and TRBJ2-1; TRBD2 agrees at 10 bases. Sample: blood. This sequence was found in a man aged 35 to 55 with Graves' hyperthyroidism. CDR3 loop: CASSQLAGIYNEQFF. The DNA of the CDR3 is TGTGCCAGTAGCCAACTAGCGGGAATCTACAATGAGCAGTTCTTC. Full variable domain (missing parts from reference TRBV19 and TRBJ2-1): DGGITQSPKYLFRKEGQNVTLSCEQNLNHDAMYWYRQDPGQGLRLIYYSQIVNDFQKGDIAEGYSVSREKKESFPLTVTSAQKNPTAFYLCASSQLAGIYNEQFFGPGTRLTVL.